This T cell receptor (beta chain) was documented in a study of OX40 agonist ivuxolimab in advanced cancers. The overall study: Patients with hepatocellular carcinoma, melanoma, renal cell or head and neck cancer made up the dose-escalation patients.

Profiled with immunoSEQ multiplex PCR; TCRdb holds only in-frame clones, not every one. The data show 90,000 to 100,000 clones, roughly 88% seen once. The CDR3 is 15 residues long. From germline, CDR1 is MNHEY and CDR2 SMNVEV (reference sequence). Between the trimmed V and J ends, which lost 2 bases and 0 bases, there was a span of 9 bases. Sequenced material: CD4+ or CD8+ T cells sorted from blood, taken in a trial of the OX40 agonist ivuxolimab. V usage is TRBV27 and J usage is TRBJ2-3, with D perhaps matching TRBD1 (6 bases). The origin of this receptor is an adult with an advanced solid tumor such as melanoma, head and neck, liver or kidney cancer. As DNA, the CDR3 is TGTGCCAGCAGTTTAAGACAGGCTAGCACAGATACGCAGTATTTT. Translating it yields CASSLRQASTDTQYF.